The T cell receptor beta chain under discussion was sequenced for a study of T-cell memory formation after mild COVID-19. 5'RACE, which relied on constant-segment primers, yielded TCR alpha and TCR beta cDNA libraries carrying sample barcodes and UMIs. TCRdb reprocessed the 5' RACE reads via MiXCR and lists one record per CDR3 protein. The repertoire includes some 130,000 distinct CDR3 sequences, about a sixth of them detected once, and approximately 15% sits in the top ten. Overall study findings and caveats: For contracting clones, CD4+ ones sat mainly in CM and EM, CD8+ in EMRA. Later expanders leaned toward CD4+, whereas clones contracting from day 15 to 85 were balanced CD4/CD8.

The CDR3 sequence is 14 residues long. V lost 1 base and J lost 4, with 11 bases in between. The germline V gene has CDR1 DFQATT and CDR2 SNEGSKA (reference sequence). There are a few counts of this clonotype. As yet, its antigen is unknown. The receptor comes from an adult woman who had mild COVID-19 (a few samples of this study predate the infection). Cell type and time point are not known. The chain has TRBV20-1 and TRBJ2-1, with D maybe TRBD2 (6 bases). The sample consisted of PBMCs or a T cell subset sorted from them (not recorded which). The DNA of the CDR3 is TGCAGTGCTAGAGGGGGGGAGGTATACAATGAGCAGTTCTTC. Protein sequence: CSARGGEVYNEQFF.